The clone carrying this T cell receptor beta chain was counted at least ten times. Its antigen is undetermined. The sample is drawn from a study of T cells after yellow fever vaccination. Study-wide results and limits: Subsequent to the booster, the majority of primary-vaccination clones reappeared (roughly 95% CD4, 88% CD8). Clonotypes found in both CD4 and CD8 compartments made up a small share.

TCRdb itself ran the 5' RACE reads through MiXCR, one entry per CDR3 protein. The data contain around 310,000 distinct CDR3 sequences, approximately 3.9% of them singletons. Between the trimmed V and J ends, which lost 3 bases and 0 bases, there was a span of 18 bases. CDR3 length: 17 amino acids. Germline values: CDR1 SGHRS, CDR2 YFSETQ. The chain recombines TRBV5-1 with TRBJ1-2; D perhaps matches TRBD1 (5 bases). This specimen was PBMCs, taken on the day of the yellow fever booster vaccination. The TCR originated in a man between 18 and 35 years old who received the YFV17D yellow fever vaccine. CDR3 DNA sequence: TGCGCCAGCAGCTCGAATGGGGCAGGACACTCTAACTATGGCTACACCTTC. Translating it yields CASSSNGAGHSNYGYTF. The whole variable domain, filled in from reference TRBV5-1 and TRBJ1-2, reads KAGVTQTPRYLIKTRGQQVTLSCSPISGHRSVSWYQQTPGQGLQFLFEYFSETQRNKGNFPGRFSGRQFSNSRSEMNVSTLELGDSALYLCASSSNGAGHSNYGYTFGSGTRLTVV.